This T cell receptor beta chain was observed in a study of shared clonotypes between healthy human individuals. The assay was immunoSEQ multiplex PCR, and TCRdb's table has in-frame clones only and misses some. The profile covers approximately 95,000 clones, with 67% appearing a single time and roughly 40% taken by the ten largest. The V and J ends lost 5 bases and 7 bases, in that order; junction bases with no gene match: 13. Germline CDR1 is MDHEN and CDR2 is SYDVKM. The CDR3 totals 16 residues. With CCR7-negative CD45RA+ TemRA cells, CD45RO+ cells were combined in CD8 memory. The V and J genes are TRBV28 and TRBJ1-2; 10 positions match TRBD1. The receptor's source is a man between 25 and 39 years old in good health. Sequencing used memory CD8+ T cells sorted from blood. This sample's subset: CD45RO+ cells pooled with CCR7-negative TemRA cells. The CDR3 region is CASSAPGQGIKAGYTF. The DNA for the CDR3 is TGTGCCAGCAGTGCCCCGGGACAGGGGATTAAGGCTGGCTACACCTTC.